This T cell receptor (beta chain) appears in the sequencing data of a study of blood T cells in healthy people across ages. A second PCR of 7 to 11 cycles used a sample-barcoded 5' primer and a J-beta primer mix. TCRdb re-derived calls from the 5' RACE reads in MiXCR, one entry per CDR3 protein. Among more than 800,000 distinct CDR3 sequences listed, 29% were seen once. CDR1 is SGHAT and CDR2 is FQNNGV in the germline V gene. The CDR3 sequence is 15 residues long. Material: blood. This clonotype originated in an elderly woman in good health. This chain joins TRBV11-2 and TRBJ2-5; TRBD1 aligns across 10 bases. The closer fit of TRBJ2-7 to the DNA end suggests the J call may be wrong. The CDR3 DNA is TGTGCCAGCAGCTACGGGACAGGGGCCCTCGGCGAGCAGTACTTC. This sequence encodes CASSYGTGALGEQYF.